These T cell receptor beta chains were read from a single sample in a study of Ad26.COV2.S vaccination and SARS-CoV-2 variants. Only in-frame clones appear in the TCRdb table, and some are missing; sequencing was by immunoSEQ multiplex PCR. This sample carries roughly 450,000 clones, around 90% of them seen once, and the ten largest clones take approximately 12%. The specimen comprised peripheral blood, sampled in a trial of Ad26.COV2.S vaccine versus placebo. These receptors all come from a person aged 18-60 years who received the Ad26.COV2.S COVID-19 vaccine or a placebo. The CDR3 runs from the conserved cysteine through the conserved F or W. A D gene is named only where the DNA matches it firmly. Size is omitted from some rows. Given values are once, few, many or a class for expanded clones.

D gene,V gene,clone size,J gene,CDR3 protein,CDR3 DNA
TRBD2,TRBV7-2,-,TRBJ2-1,CASSLEAGEYNEQFF,TGTGCCAGCAGCTTAGAAGCGGGAGAGTACAATGAGCAGTTCTTC
-,TRBV3-1/TRBV3-2,-,TRBJ1-1,CASSQDQGTNTEAFF,TGTGCCAGCAGCCAAGATCAGGGGACGAACACTGAAGCTTTCTTT
-,TRBV24-1,once,TRBJ1-5,CATSDLSSNQPQHF,TGTGCCACCAGTGATTTAAGTAGCAATCAGCCCCAGCATTTT
-,TRBV5-1,-,TRBJ1-4,CASSPTSAGGEKLFF,TGCGCCAGCAGCCCAACGTCGGCAGGTGGTGAAAAACTGTTTTTT
TRBD1,TRBV5-4,-,TRBJ2-5,CASTPGQGGETQYF,TGTGCCAGCACCCCGGGACAGGGGGGGGAGACCCAGTACTTC
-,TRBV10-3,-,TRBJ1-1,CAISESTGHTEAFF,TGTGCCATCAGTGAGTCGACGGGGCACACTGAAGCTTTCTTT
-,TRBV5-8,-,TRBJ2-1,CASSPSSAYEQFF,TGTGCCAGCAGCCCCTCTAGCGCCTATGAGCAGTTCTTC
-,TRBV10-1,-,TRBJ2-7,CASSENSDYEQYF,TGCGCCAGCAGTGAGAACAGTGACTACGAGCAGTACTTC
TRBD1,TRBV7-9,-,TRBJ2-5,CASSSSRGRHETQYF,TGTGCCAGCAGCTCCAGCAGGGGGCGACACGAGACCCAGTACTTC
TRBD1,TRBV30,once,TRBJ1-3,CAWSVRWDSHSGNTIYF,TGTGCCTGGAGTGTACGATGGGACAGTCACTCTGGAAACACCATATATTTT
TRBD1,TRBV5-1,-,TRBJ1-5,CASSAGTGNQPQHF,TGCGCCAGCAGCGCCGGGACAGGGAATCAGCCCCAGCATTTT
-,TRBV19,-,TRBJ2-1,CASSIDRGPYNEQFF,TGTGCCAGTAGTATAGACAGGGGCCCCTACAATGAGCAGTTCTTC
TRBD1,TRBV30,-,TRBJ2-3,CAWSGTGVDTQYF,TGTGCCTGGAGTGGGACAGGGGTAGATACGCAGTATTTT
TRBD2,TRBV2,-,TRBJ2-2,CASSAEGGSNTGELFF,TGTGCCAGCAGTGCCGAGGGAGGGTCGAACACCGGGGAGCTGTTTTTT
-,TRBV6-6,-,TRBJ2-3,CASGTGTDTQYF,TGTGCCAGCGGGACCGGAACAGATACGCAGTATTTT
-,TRBV7-9,-,TRBJ1-1,CASSSGGGRQVNTEAFF,TGTGCCAGCAGCTCGGGGGGTGGACGCCAGGTGAACACTGAAGCTTTCTTT
TRBD2,TRBV27,-,TRBJ2-5,CASSRTSGRALGTQYF,TGTGCCAGCAGTAGGACTAGCGGGAGGGCCCTTGGGACCCAGTACTTC
-,TRBV6-1,once,TRBJ2-5,CASSESRARETQYF,TGTGCCAGCAGTGAAAGCAGGGCCCGAGAGACCCAGTACTTC
-,TRBV19,-,TRBJ2-1,CASSIDNEQFF,TGTGCCAGTAGTATAGACAATGAGCAGTTCTTC
-,TRBV7-9,-,TRBJ2-1,CASSLEVSAYNEQFF,TGTGCCAGCAGCTTAGAGGTGTCGGCCTACAATGAGCAGTTCTTC
TRBD1,TRBV5-5,few,TRBJ1-1,CASSPRQGAQTEAFF,TGTGCCAGCAGCCCCAGACAGGGGGCACAAACTGAAGCTTTCTTT
-,TRBV13,-,TRBJ2-1,CASSFLTVAYNEQFF,TGTGCCAGCAGCTTCTTGACAGTGGCTTACAATGAGCAGTTCTTC
-,TRBV18,-,TRBJ1-1,CASSASGGNTEAFF,TGTGCCAGCTCCGCCTCCGGGGGGAACACTGAAGCTTTCTTT
-,TRBV25-1,once,TRBJ1-1,CASSGGSMNTEAFF,TGTGCCAGCAGTGGTGGCAGCATGAACACTGAAGCTTTCTTT
-,TRBV7-9,-,TRBJ2-7,CASSLIPYEQYF,TGTGCCAGCAGCTTAATCCCCTACGAGCAGTACTTC
-,TRBV24-1,-,TRBJ2-1,CATSDTSRADEQFF,TGTGCCACCAGTGATACCTCCAGGGCAGATGAGCAGTTCTTC
TRBD1,TRBV2,-,TRBJ1-6,CASRDRGWLNSPLHF,TGTGCCAGCAGGGACAGGGGGTGGCTGAATTCACCCCTCCACTTT
-,TRBV6-5,-,TRBJ2-3,CASSDSAGQTQYF,TGTGCCAGCAGTGACTCGGCAGGACAGACGCAGTATTTT
-,TRBV15,once,TRBJ1-2,CATSRDRGNYGYTF,TGTGCCACCAGCAGAGATCGCGGGAACTATGGCTACACCTTC